This TCR beta chain was sequenced for a study of T cell responses to AZD1222 COVID-19 vaccine. The CDR3 contains 15 residues. Deletions cut 3 bases from V and 1 base from J, with 9 bases between. Germline CDR1 and CDR2: ENHRY and SYGVKD. Sequencing used immunoSEQ multiplex PCR; TCRdb keeps in-frame clones, though not all of them. In the table there are about 130,000 clones, 75% to 95% of which are singletons. This TCR derives from an adult in good health. The chain joins TRBV10-3 to TRBJ2-2; D may be TRBD2 (5 bases). The input for sequencing was peripheral blood, taken on day 0 of AZD1222 vaccination. DNA of the CDR3: TGTGCCATCAGTGATCCGGGATTGAACACCGGGGAGCTGTTTTTT. As protein: CAISDPGLNTGELFF.